This T cell receptor beta chain was recorded in a study of cytomegalovirus exposure and HLA in healthy donors. Whole-study results and caveats: Immune exposure data for these donors was limited to CMV serostatus.

With 60 Vbeta and 13 Jbeta primers, the PCR was carried out. TCRdb keeps only in-frame clones here, not all; method: immunoSEQ multiplex PCR. The table for this sample gives tens of thousands of clones. Per the germline V gene, CDR1 is MGHRA and CDR2 is YSYEKL. V lost 3 bases, J lost 3 bases, and 8 bases stayed unmatched. The CDR3 covers 16 residues. In regard to this clone: The target antigen is unknown.

The sequence was obtained from a woman in her forties in good health and CMV-seronegative. Material for sequencing was PBMCs. This rearrangement joins TRBV4-1 to TRBJ1-5; TRBD1 aligns across 7 bases. The CDR3 region is CASSQEIQGVNQPQHF. The CDR3 DNA reads TGCGCCAGCAGCCAGGAGATTCAGGGGGTCAATCAGCCCCAGCATTTT.